A single sample is the source of the 11 T cell receptor beta chains below, sequenced in a study of T cells expressing NK-cell markers. TCRdb reanalyzed the 5' RACE reads and collapses them to one entry per CDR3 protein, without DNA. This sample's table has 350,000 to 450,000 distinct CDR3 sequences. The sequenced material came from blood T cells: a sorted CD56 or NKG2C T cell subset, CD4+ or CD8+ T cells, or bulk PBMC T cells (not recorded which). The receptors originated from a man aged 18-70 years in good health.

The chain uses TRBV6-6 and TRBJ2-4. Germline V gene sequence: CDR1 MNHNY, CDR2 SVGAGI (reference sequence). The CDR3 spans 13 residues. CDR3 loop: CASSSPNPNIQYF.

The gene calls are TRBV2 and TRBJ2-7; absent DNA, TCRdb's TRBD1 call cannot be checked. Germline CDR1 reads SNHLY; CDR2 reads FYNNEI. CDR3 length: 14 residues. The CDR3 loop is CASTHRDRVHEQYF.

The rearrangement links TRBV29-1 to TRBJ1-1; TCRdb selects TRBD1, and the lack of DNA leaves this call unchecked. Germline CDR1 and CDR2: SQVTM and ANQGSEA. The length of the CDR3 is 12 residues. CDR3 sequence reads: CSAGARVAEAFF.

The chain couples TRBV9 to TRBJ2-1. From germline, CDR1 is SGDLS and CDR2 YYNGEE. The CDR3 is 15 residues long. CDR3 residues: CASSFAGSLYNEQFF.

This rearrangement joins TRBV4-2 to TRBJ1-1; TCRdb indicates TRBD1, and absent DNA this call remains unverified. There are 16 residues in the CDR3. Per germline, CDR1 LGHNA and CDR2 YNFKEQ. The CDR3 loop reads CASSQVPSFSDDRAFF.

J is TRBJ2-1 and V is TRBV7-2; the TCRdb call, TRBD1, lacks DNA for checking. Germline CDR1 is SGHTA and CDR2 is FQGNSA. The CDR3 is 16 residues long. This chain's CDR3 is CASSLTGQGGYNEQFF.

V is TRBV12-3 or TRBV12-4 and J is TRBJ2-4; TCRdb returns TRBD1, unconfirmable since there is no DNA. The CDR3 loop spans 17 amino acids. The CDR3 is CASSPGTGAGAKNIQYF.

The chain uses TRBV7-9 and TRBJ1-1. The CDR3 is made up of 13 amino acids. The V gene's germline CDR1 is SEHNR and CDR2 FQNEAQ (reference sequence). The CDR3 sequence is CASSLALSTEAFF.

The J gene is TRBJ2-2, the V gene TRBV7-8. Germline assignment: CDR1 SGHVS and CDR2 FQNEAQ. The CDR3 sequence is 15 residues long. CDR3 sequence: CASSSRRVNTGELFF.

The CDR3 loop is CATSRDYLRTGKSYEQYF. The rearrangement links TRBV15 to TRBJ2-7; as DNA is missing, the TRBD1 call by TCRdb cannot be tested. Germline CDR1 LNHNV, CDR2 YYDKDF (reference sequence). The CDR3 is 18 amino acids.

This chain joins TRBV11-2 and TRBJ2-1. This CDR3 has 16 amino acids. Germline V gives CDR1 SGHAT, CDR2 FQNNGV. The chain's CDR3 is CASRPARGSSYNEQFF.